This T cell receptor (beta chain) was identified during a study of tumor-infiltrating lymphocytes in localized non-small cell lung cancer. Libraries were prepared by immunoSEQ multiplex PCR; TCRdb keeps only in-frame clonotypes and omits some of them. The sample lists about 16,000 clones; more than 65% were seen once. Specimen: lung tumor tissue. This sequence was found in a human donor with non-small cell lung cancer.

The CDR3 region is CASSIGTGPNYGYTF. CDR3 nucleotides: TGCGCCAGCAGCATTGGGACAGGCCCAAACTATGGCTACACCTTC. This chain uses TRBV5-1 with TRBJ1-2; 8 bases align to TRBD1. The CDR3 has 15 amino acids. V lost 4 bases, J lost 2 bases, and 7 bases stayed unmatched. CDR1 SGHRS and CDR2 YFSETQ come from the germline V gene.